Listed below are T cell receptor beta chains from one sample, sequenced in a study of blood T cell repertoires in COVID-19. Clones were read by immunoSEQ multiplex PCR, and TCRdb kept only the in-frame ones, dropping some. The table lists around 250,000 clones, over 70% of them singletons. Material for sequencing was PBMCs or T cells enriched from blood (not recorded which). These receptors originate from a woman in her forties who had been exposed to COVID-19. The CDR3 runs from the conserved cysteine through the conserved F or W. The order of the fields is J gene, D gene, clone size, V gene, CDR3 DNA, CDR3 protein. A D gene is named only where the DNA matches it firmly. Expanded clones are given a class, and other clones once, few, many or no size at all.

J: TRBJ1-4
D: -
size: -
V: TRBV6-6
DNA: TGTGCCAGCGCGGACAGTAATGAAAAACTGTTTTTT
CDR3: CASADSNEKLFF

J: TRBJ1-2
D: -
size: -
V: TRBV29-1
DNA: TGCAGCGCCCTACGGCGGGGGAACTATGGCTACACCTTC
CDR3: CSALRRGNYGYTF

J: TRBJ1-6
D: -
size: once
V: TRBV4-3
DNA: TGCGCCAGCAGCCAAGCTCTTATGGAAAGAGGTTCACCCCTCCACTTT
CDR3: CASSQALMERGSPLHF

J: TRBJ2-5
D: TRBD1
size: -
V: TRBV9
DNA: TGTGCCAGCAGCGTCACGCCGTCAGGGGGCGGAGAGACCCAGTACTTC
CDR3: CASSVTPSGGGETQYF

J: TRBJ1-1
D: TRBD1
size: -
V: TRBV5-1
DNA: TGTGCCAGCAGCTTACCAGGCGACAGGGTAACAGCTTTCTTT
CDR3: CASSLPGDRVTAFF

J: TRBJ2-6
D: -
size: few
V: TRBV7-3
DNA: TGTGCCAGCGCGCCCGGTGGGGCCAACGTCCTGACTTTC
CDR3: CASAPGGANVLTF

J: TRBJ2-3
D: -
size: -
V: TRBV7-6
DNA: TGTGCCAGCAGCTTACCTAAATCAGGAGGGCCCGTGGATACGCAGTATTTT
CDR3: CASSLPKSGGPVDTQYF

J: TRBJ1-5
D: TRBD1
size: -
V: TRBV9
DNA: TGTGCCAGCAGCGAGGGGGCGGAGAATCAGCCCCAGCATTTT
CDR3: CASSEGAENQPQHF

J: TRBJ2-2
D: -
size: -
V: TRBV12-3/TRBV12-4
DNA: TGTGCCAGCCGTAGAGAAACCGGGGAGCTGTTTTTT
CDR3: CASRRETGELFF

J: TRBJ2-1
D: -
size: -
V: TRBV7-2
DNA: TGTGCCAGCAGCTCAACCTCAAGGGGGAATGAGCAGTTCTTC
CDR3: CASSSTSRGNEQFF

J: TRBJ1-2
D: -
size: once
V: TRBV20-1
DNA: TGCAGTGCCGAAACGGGTCGTGGCTACACCTTC
CDR3: CSAETGRGYTF

J: TRBJ2-1
D: -
size: -
V: TRBV4-3
DNA: TGCGCCAGCAGCCAAGCAAGAGAGAACTCCTACAATGAGCAGTTCTTC
CDR3: CASSQARENSYNEQFF

J: TRBJ1-5
D: -
size: -
V: TRBV7-3
DNA: TGTGCCAGCAGCTTTATGACAAAGAATCAGCCCCAGCATTTT
CDR3: CASSFMTKNQPQHF

J: TRBJ2-1
D: -
size: -
V: TRBV6-5
DNA: TGTGCCAGCAGTCCAGGCCGGGAGCAGTTCTTC
CDR3: CASSPGREQFF

J: TRBJ1-5
D: TRBD1
size: -
V: TRBV27
DNA: TGTGCCAGCAGTCCCTGGACAGGGACTGTTCGTCAGCCCCAGCATTTT
CDR3: CASSPWTGTVRQPQHF

J: TRBJ2-2
D: TRBD1
size: -
V: TRBV30
DNA: TGTGCCTGGAGGGACAGGTTGAACACCGGGGAGCTGTTTTTT
CDR3: CAWRDRLNTGELFF

J: TRBJ1-4
D: TRBD1
size: -
V: TRBV30
DNA: TGTGCCTGGAGTGCCCGGAGACAGGGAGTTGGGGTAGCTAATGAAAAACTGTTTTTT
CDR3: CAWSARRQGVGVANEKLFF

J: TRBJ2-3
D: TRBD2
size: -
V: TRBV4-2
DNA: TGTGCCAGCAGCCAAGGAAAAAGCGGGAGTGCAGATACGCAGTATTTT
CDR3: CASSQGKSGSADTQYF

J: TRBJ2-1
D: TRBD1
size: -
V: TRBV5-1
DNA: TGTGCCAGCAGCTTGACAGGGTTTGAGCAGTTCTTC
CDR3: CASSLTGFEQFF

J: TRBJ2-3
D: TRBD2
size: -
V: TRBV2
DNA: TGTGCCAGCAGTGGGACTAGCGGGAGTTTCGCGCAGTATTTT
CDR3: CASSGTSGSFAQYF

J: TRBJ2-1
D: TRBD2
size: few
V: TRBV27
DNA: TGTGCCAGCAGTTTAAGTAGCGGGGGGGCACGGGGTGAGCAGTTCTTC
CDR3: CASSLSSGGARGEQFF

J: TRBJ1-6
D: TRBD1
size: -
V: TRBV18
DNA: TGTGCCAGCTCATCGACCGGGACAGGGGGTAGCTCCTATAATTCACCCCTCCACTTT
CDR3: CASSSTGTGGSSYNSPLHF

J: TRBJ2-7
D: TRBD1
size: few
V: TRBV19
DNA: TGTGCCAGTAGTTTGGCCCCTGTGACAGGGGTAAGGAACGAGCAGTACTTC
CDR3: CASSLAPVTGVRNEQYF

J: TRBJ2-5
D: -
size: -
V: TRBV12-3/TRBV12-4
DNA: TGTGCCAGCAGCCTGACAACCCAAGAGACCCAGTACTTC
CDR3: CASSLTTQETQYF

J: TRBJ1-2
D: -
size: -
V: TRBV12-3/TRBV12-4
DNA: TGTGCCAGCAGTTTAGGATTCAGGGGCTACACCTTC
CDR3: CASSLGFRGYTF

J: TRBJ2-2
D: TRBD1
size: -
V: TRBV6-1
DNA: TGTGCCAGCAGTGACCAGACAGGGTACACCGGGGAGCTGTTTTTT
CDR3: CASSDQTGYTGELFF

J: TRBJ2-2
D: -
size: -
V: TRBV19
DNA: TGTGCCAGTAGTAGGGACTTTAACACCGGGGAGCTGTTTTTT
CDR3: CASSRDFNTGELFF

J: TRBJ1-1
D: -
size: -
V: TRBV7-9
DNA: TGTGCCAGCAGCTTAGAAAACAGATGGAACACTGAAGCTTTCTTT
CDR3: CASSLENRWNTEAFF

J: TRBJ1-4
D: -
size: -
V: TRBV11-3
DNA: TGTGCCAGCAGCTTAGATCAGGGATATAATGAAAAACTGTTTTTT
CDR3: CASSLDQGYNEKLFF

J: TRBJ2-1
D: TRBD1
size: -
V: TRBV27
DNA: TGTGCCAGCAGTAACCGACAGGGATCCTACAATGAGCAGTTCTTC
CDR3: CASSNRQGSYNEQFF

J: TRBJ1-3
D: -
size: -
V: TRBV6-2/TRBV6-3
DNA: TGTGCCAGCAGCTCTCTCGGTTTCTCTGGAAACACCATATATTTT
CDR3: CASSSLGFSGNTIYF

J: TRBJ2-3
D: -
size: -
V: TRBV7-2
DNA: TGTGCCAGCTGTACGTATACAGTCACAGATACGCAGTATTTT
CDR3: CASCTYTVTDTQYF

J: TRBJ1-3
D: TRBD1
size: -
V: TRBV6-5
DNA: TGTGCCAGCAGTTACGGGACAGGGAGGGTGAACACCATATATTTT
CDR3: CASSYGTGRVNTIYF

J: TRBJ2-1
D: -
size: -
V: TRBV24-1
DNA: TGTGCCACCGGAGAAACGTCGGATGAGCAGTTCTTC
CDR3: CATGETSDEQFF

J: TRBJ2-7
D: TRBD1
size: -
V: TRBV6-5
DNA: TGTGCCAGCACCCTTACGGGACAGGGCTCCTACGAGCAGTACTTC
CDR3: CASTLTGQGSYEQYF

J: TRBJ1-2
D: TRBD1
size: few
V: TRBV19
DNA: TGTGCCAGTAGTATTGGAACCGGGACAGGGCTGGGCTACACCTTC
CDR3: CASSIGTGTGLGYTF

J: TRBJ2-7
D: -
size: -
V: TRBV30
DNA: TGTGCCTGGAGGGGCAGCCTCTACGAGCAGTACTTC
CDR3: CAWRGSLYEQYF

J: TRBJ1-1
D: -
size: few
V: TRBV13
DNA: TGTGCCAGCAGCGGTCTAAGACAACCGAACACTGAAGCTTTCTTT
CDR3: CASSGLRQPNTEAFF

J: TRBJ2-2
D: -
size: -
V: TRBV10-3
DNA: TGTGCCATCAGTGAAGGGGCCGCCGGGGAGCTGTTTTTT
CDR3: CAISEGAAGELFF

J: TRBJ2-7
D: TRBD2
size: -
V: TRBV20-1
DNA: TGCAGTGCTAGTGTAGCGGGGGGGCCCTACGAGCAGTACTTC
CDR3: CSASVAGGPYEQYF

J: TRBJ2-2
D: -
size: -
V: TRBV24-1
DNA: TGTGCCACCAGTGAATATAGTACCACCGGGGAGCTGTTTTTT
CDR3: CATSEYSTTGELFF

J: TRBJ1-5
D: -
size: -
V: TRBV27
DNA: TGTGCCAGCAGTTATGGGAGGGGACATCAGCCCCAGCATTTT
CDR3: CASSYGRGHQPQHF

J: TRBJ1-2
D: TRBD1
size: -
V: TRBV25-1
DNA: TGTGCCAGCAGTCCGGACAGGGGCAAGTATGGCTACACCTTC
CDR3: CASSPDRGKYGYTF

J: TRBJ1-5
D: TRBD1
size: -
V: TRBV12-3/TRBV12-4
DNA: TGTGCCAGCAGGGGGACAGTCAATCAGCCCCAGCATTTT
CDR3: CASRGTVNQPQHF

J: TRBJ2-1
D: TRBD2
size: -
V: TRBV7-9
DNA: TGTGCCAGCAGACCTACTAGCGGGGGCCACAATGAGCAGTTCTTC
CDR3: CASRPTSGGHNEQFF